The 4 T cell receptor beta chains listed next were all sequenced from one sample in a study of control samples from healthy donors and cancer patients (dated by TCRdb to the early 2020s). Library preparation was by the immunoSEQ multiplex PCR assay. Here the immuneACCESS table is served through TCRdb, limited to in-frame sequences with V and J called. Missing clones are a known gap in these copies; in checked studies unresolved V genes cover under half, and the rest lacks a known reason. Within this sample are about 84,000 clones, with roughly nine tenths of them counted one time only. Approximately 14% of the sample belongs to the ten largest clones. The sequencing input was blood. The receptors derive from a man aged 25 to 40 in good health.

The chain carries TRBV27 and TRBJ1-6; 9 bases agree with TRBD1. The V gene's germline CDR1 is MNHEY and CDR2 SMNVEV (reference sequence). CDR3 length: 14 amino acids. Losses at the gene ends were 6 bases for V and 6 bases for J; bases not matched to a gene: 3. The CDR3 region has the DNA TGTGCCAGCAGGGGGACAGGGCGTAATTCACCCCTCCACTTT. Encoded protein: CASRGTGRNSPLHF.

CDR3 DNA sequence: TGTGCCAGCAGCCCTACTAGGGCGGAGACCCAGTACTTC. It yields the protein CASSPTRAETQYF. The chain is built from TRBV3-1 (or the pseudogene TRBV3-2) and TRBJ2-5; TRBD2 is a possible D gene (5 bases). Per germline, CDR1 LGHDT and CDR2 YNNKEL (reference sequence). The CDR3 sequence is 13 residues long. Trimming left V 4 bases short and J 5 bases short, with 11 bases between.

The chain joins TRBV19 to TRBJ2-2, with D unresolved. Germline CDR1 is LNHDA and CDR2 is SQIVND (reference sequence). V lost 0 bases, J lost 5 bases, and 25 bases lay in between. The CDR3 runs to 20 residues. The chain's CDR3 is CASSIEDRKGPRLLTGELFF. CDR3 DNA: TGTGCCAGTAGTATAGAGGATCGGAAAGGCCCAAGATTATTGACCGGGGAGCTGTTTTTT.

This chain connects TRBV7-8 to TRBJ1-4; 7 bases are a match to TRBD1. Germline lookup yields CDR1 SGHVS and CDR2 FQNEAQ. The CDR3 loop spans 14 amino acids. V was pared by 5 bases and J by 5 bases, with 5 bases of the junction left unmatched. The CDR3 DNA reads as TGTGCCAGCAGCGAGGGACAGAGAAATGAAAAACTGTTTTTT. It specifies CASSEGQRNEKLFF.